This is a list of T cell receptor beta chains from one sample in a study of T cell responses to AZD1222 COVID-19 vaccine. The assay was immunoSEQ multiplex PCR, and TCRdb's table has in-frame clones only and misses some. The top ten hold about 3% of the sample, which has about 140,000 clones, roughly 90% seen once. The sample consisted of peripheral blood, taken on day 0 of AZD1222 vaccination. The source of these receptors is an adult in good health. CDR3s include the opening cysteine and the closing phenylalanine or tryptophan. The D gene is left open where the match is weak. Not every row has a clone size; where given, it reads once, few, many or a size class.

V: TRBV18; D: TRBD1; J: TRBJ2-1; size: -; DNA: TGTGCCAGCTCACCACCGCCAGGGGGAGCGAATGAGCAGTTCTTC; CDR3: CASSPPPGGANEQFF
V: TRBV6-5; D: TRBD2; J: TRBJ2-5; size: -; DNA: TGTGCCAGCAGTTACCTTATCGGGACTACACAAGAGACCCAGTACTTC; CDR3: CASSYLIGTTQETQYF
V: TRBV7-2; D: -; J: TRBJ2-7; size: -; DNA: TGTGCCAGCAGCTTACAAGGCTATAGCAGTCACGAGCAGTACTTC; CDR3: CASSLQGYSSHEQYF
V: TRBV28; D: TRBD1; J: TRBJ1-2; size: once; DNA: TGTGCCAGCAGTTTATCCGGGACAGGTGACTACGGCTACACCTTC; CDR3: CASSLSGTGDYGYTF
V: TRBV7-2; D: -; J: TRBJ1-1; size: -; DNA: TGTGCCAGCAGCCCTTTACGGGACCCTAACACTGAAGCTTTCTTT; CDR3: CASSPLRDPNTEAFF
V: TRBV5-6; D: -; J: TRBJ2-2; size: -; DNA: TGTGCCAGCAGCTTGGCTAGCCCCGGGGAGCTGTTTTTT; CDR3: CASSLASPGELFF
V: TRBV24-1; D: -; J: TRBJ1-2; size: -; DNA: TGTGCCACCAGTGACCATCAAACAACAGGGTTTGGTGGCTACACCTTC; CDR3: CATSDHQTTGFGGYTF
V: TRBV9; D: -; J: TRBJ1-6; size: -; DNA: TGTGCCAGCAGGGGCGTCGGACCCCTCCACTTT; CDR3: CASRGVGPLHF
V: TRBV5-1; D: TRBD1; J: TRBJ1-1; size: once; DNA: TGCGCCAGCAGCCCGGGACAGGGGGCGTCTGAAGCTTTCTTT; CDR3: CASSPGQGASEAFF
V: TRBV9; D: -; J: TRBJ1-1; size: -; DNA: TGTGCCAGCAGCGTAACGGCGCGGCAGAACACTGAAGCTTTCTTT; CDR3: CASSVTARQNTEAFF